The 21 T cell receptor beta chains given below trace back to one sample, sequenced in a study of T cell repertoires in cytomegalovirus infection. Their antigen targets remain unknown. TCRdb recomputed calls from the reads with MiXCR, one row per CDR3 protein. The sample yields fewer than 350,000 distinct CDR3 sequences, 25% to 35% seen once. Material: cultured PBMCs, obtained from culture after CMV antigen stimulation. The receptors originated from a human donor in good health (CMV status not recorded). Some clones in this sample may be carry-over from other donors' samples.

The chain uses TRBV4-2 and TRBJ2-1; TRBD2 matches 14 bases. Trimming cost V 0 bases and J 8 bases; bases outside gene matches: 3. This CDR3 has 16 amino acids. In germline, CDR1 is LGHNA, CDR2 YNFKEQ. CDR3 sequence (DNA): TGTGCCAGCAGCCAAGAAGGGACTAGCGGGAGCTATGAGCAGTTCTTC. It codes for CASSQEGTSGSYEQFF.

This CDR3 reads CSVAGKFNEKLFF. CDR3 coding DNA: TGCAGCGTGGCCGGAAAGTTTAATGAAAAACTGTTTTTT. The rearrangement uses TRBV29-1 and TRBJ1-4; D gene ambiguous. The ends were cut back, 6 bases at V and 4 bases at J, with 12 bases in the middle. The CDR3 covers 13 residues. CDR1 SQVTM and CDR2 ANQGSEA come from the germline V gene.

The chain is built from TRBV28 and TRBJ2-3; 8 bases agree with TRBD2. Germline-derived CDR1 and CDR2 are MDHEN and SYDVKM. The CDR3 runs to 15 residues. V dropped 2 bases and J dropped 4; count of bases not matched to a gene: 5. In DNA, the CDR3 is TGTGCCAGCAGTTTAAATAGCGGGATGTCAGATACGCAGTATTTT. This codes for CASSLNSGMSDTQYF.

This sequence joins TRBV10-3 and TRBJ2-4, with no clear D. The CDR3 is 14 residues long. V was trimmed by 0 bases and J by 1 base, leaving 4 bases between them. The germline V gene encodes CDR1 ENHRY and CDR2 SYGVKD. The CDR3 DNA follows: TGTGCCATCAGTGAGTCTTCGGCCAAAAACATTCAGTACTTC. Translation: CAISESSAKNIQYF.

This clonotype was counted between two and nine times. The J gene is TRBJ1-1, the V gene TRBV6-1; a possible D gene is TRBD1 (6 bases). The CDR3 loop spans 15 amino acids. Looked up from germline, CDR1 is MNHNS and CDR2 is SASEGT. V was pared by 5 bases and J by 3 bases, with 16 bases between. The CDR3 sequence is CASSKHREGDTEAFF. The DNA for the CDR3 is TGTGCCAGCAGTAAACACAGGGAGGGGGACACTGAAGCTTTCTTT.

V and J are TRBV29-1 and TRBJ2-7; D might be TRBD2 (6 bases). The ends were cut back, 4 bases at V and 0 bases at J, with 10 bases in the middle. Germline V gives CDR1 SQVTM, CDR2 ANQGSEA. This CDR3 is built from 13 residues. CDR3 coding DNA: TGCAGCGTTGTCCGGGAGAACTCCTACGAGCAGTACTTC. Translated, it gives CSVVRENSYEQYF.

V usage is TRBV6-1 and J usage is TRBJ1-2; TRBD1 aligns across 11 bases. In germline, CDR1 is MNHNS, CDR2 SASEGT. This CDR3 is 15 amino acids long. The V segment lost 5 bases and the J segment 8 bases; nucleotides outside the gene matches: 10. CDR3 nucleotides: TGTGCCAGCAGTCCCAACATCGGGACAGGGGGAGGCTACACCTTC. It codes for CASSPNIGTGGGYTF.

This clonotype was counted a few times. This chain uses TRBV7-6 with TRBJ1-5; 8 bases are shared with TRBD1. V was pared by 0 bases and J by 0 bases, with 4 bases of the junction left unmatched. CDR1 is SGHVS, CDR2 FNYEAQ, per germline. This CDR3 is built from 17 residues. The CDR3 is CASSLATGGYSNQPQHF. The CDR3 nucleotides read TGTGCCAGCAGCTTAGCCACAGGGGGATATAGCAATCAGCCCCAGCATTTT.

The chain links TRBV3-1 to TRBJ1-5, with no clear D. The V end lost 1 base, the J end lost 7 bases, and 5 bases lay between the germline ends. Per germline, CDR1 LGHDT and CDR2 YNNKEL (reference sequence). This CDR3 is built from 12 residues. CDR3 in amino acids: CASSQVGQPQHF. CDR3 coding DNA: TGTGCCAGCAGCCAAGTGGGGCAGCCCCAGCATTTT.

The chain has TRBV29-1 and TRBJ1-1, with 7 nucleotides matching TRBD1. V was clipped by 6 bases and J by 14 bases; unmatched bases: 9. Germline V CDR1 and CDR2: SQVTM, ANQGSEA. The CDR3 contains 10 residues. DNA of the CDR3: TGCAGCGTAGACAGGGATGGCTACTTCTTT. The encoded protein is CSVDRDGYFF.

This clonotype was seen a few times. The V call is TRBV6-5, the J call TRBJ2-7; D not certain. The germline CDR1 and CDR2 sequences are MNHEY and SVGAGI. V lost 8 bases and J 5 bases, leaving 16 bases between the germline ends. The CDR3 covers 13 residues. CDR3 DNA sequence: TGTGCCAGCCGAACCGGCCTACTGGACGAGCAGTACTTC. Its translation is CASRTGLLDEQYF.

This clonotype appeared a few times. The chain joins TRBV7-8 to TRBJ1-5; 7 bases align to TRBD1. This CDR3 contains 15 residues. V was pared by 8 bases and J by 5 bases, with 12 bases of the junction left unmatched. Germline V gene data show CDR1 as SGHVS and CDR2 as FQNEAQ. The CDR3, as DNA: TGTGCCAGCCAGGGGGGACGGGGACGGGATCAGCCCCAGCATTTT. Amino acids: CASQGGRGRDQPQHF.

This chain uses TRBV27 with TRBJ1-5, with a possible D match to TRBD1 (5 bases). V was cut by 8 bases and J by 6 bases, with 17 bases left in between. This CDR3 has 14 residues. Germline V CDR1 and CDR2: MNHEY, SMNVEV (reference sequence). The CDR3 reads CASRPGDFLQPQHF. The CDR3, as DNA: TGTGCCAGCCGCCCCGGGGACTTTCTTCAGCCCCAGCATTTT.

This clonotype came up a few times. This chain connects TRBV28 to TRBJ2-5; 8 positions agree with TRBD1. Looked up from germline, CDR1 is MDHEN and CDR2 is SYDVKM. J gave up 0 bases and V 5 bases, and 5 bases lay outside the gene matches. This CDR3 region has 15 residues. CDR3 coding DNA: TGTGCCAGCAGTCACCGGACAGGGCACCAAGAGACCCAGTACTTC. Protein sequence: CASSHRTGHQETQYF.

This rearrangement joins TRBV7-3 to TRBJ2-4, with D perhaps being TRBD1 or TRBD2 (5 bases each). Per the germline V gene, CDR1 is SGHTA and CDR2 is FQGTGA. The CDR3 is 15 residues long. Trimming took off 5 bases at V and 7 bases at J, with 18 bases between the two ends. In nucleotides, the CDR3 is TGTGCCAGCAGCCCCGGGGCTAGCCATAGGAACATTCAGTACTTC. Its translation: CASSPGASHRNIQYF.

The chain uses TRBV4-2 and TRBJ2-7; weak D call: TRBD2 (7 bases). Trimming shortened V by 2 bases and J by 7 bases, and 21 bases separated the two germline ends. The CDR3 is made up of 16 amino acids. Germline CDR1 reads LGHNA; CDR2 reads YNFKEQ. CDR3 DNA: TGTGCCAGCAGCCAACTGGGGGGAGGGGGGGCACTAGAGCAGTACTTC. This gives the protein CASSQLGGGGALEQYF.

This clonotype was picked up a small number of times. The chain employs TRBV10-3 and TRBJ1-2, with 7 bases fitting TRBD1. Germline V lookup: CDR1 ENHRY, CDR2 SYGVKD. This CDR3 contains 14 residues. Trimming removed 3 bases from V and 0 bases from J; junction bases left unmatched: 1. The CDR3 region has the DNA TGTGCCATCAGTGATGGGACAGCTAACTATGGCTACACCTTC. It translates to CAISDGTANYGYTF.

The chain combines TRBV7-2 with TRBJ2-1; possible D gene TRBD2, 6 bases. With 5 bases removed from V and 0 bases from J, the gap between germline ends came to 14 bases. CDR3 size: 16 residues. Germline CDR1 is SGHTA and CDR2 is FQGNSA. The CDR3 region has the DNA TGTGCCAGCAGCCCCTGGGGGGAGAGCTCCTACAATGAGCAGTTCTTC. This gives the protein CASSPWGESSYNEQFF.

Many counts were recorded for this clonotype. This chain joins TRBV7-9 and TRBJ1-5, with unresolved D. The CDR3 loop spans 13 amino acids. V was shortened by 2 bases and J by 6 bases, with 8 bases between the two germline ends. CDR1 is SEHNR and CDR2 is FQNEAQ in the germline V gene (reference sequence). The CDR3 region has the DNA TGTGCCAGCAGCTTAACGGGCCCTCAGCCCCAGCATTTT. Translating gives CASSLTGPQPQHF.

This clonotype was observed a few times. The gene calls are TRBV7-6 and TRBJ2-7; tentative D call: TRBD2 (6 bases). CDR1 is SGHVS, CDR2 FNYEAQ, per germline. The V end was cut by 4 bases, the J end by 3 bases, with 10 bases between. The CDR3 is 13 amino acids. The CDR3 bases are TGTGCCAGCAGCTCACTGGGGGGCTACGAGCAGTACTTC. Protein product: CASSSLGGYEQYF.

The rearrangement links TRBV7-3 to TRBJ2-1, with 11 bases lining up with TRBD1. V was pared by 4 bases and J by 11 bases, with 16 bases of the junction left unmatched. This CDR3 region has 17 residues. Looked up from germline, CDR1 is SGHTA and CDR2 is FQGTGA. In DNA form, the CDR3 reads TGTGCCAGCAGCTCCTCCCCGGGACAGGGGGGACTAGCTAAGCAGTTCTTC. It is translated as CASSSSPGQGGLAKQFF.